The 24 T cell receptor beta chains in this list originate from one sample, sequenced in a study of cytomegalovirus exposure and HLA in healthy donors. In the PCR, 60 Vbeta and 13 Jbeta primers were used. Repertoires were generated with immunoSEQ multiplex PCR, while TCRdb's copy carries only in-frame clones and drops some. The table lists around 64,000 clones, 85% to 90% of them singletons. The sequenced material came from PBMCs. These receptors were collected from a female donor in good health and CMV-seronegative.

This sequence joins TRBV7-9 and TRBJ1-2; 8 bases map to TRBD1. The length of the CDR3 is 13 residues. V lost 1 base, J lost 6 bases, and 1 base stayed unmatched. CDR1 is SEHNR and CDR2 is FQNEAQ in the germline V gene (reference sequence). CDR3 amino acids: CASSLGQGNGYTF. CDR3 nucleotide sequence: TGTGCCAGCAGCTTAGGACAGGGGAATGGCTACACCTTC.

As DNA, the CDR3 is TGTGCCAGCAGTTACGAACAGGACTACGAGCAGTACTTC. It is translated as CASSYEQDYEQYF. The rearrangement links TRBV6-6 to TRBJ2-7; a weak D match, TRBD1 (5 bases). Trimming removed 2 bases from V and 3 bases from J, with 8 bases in between. The CDR3 is 13 residues long. CDR1 is MNHNY, CDR2 SVGAGI, per germline (reference sequence).

The V and J genes are TRBV5-6 and TRBJ2-1; D possibly corresponds to TRBD2 (5 bases). V lost 4 bases to trimming and J lost 2 bases, with 13 bases between them. Per the germline V gene, CDR1 is SGHDT and CDR2 is YYEEEE. The CDR3 is made up of 15 amino acids. For the CDR3, the DNA is TGTGCCAGCAGCCCCGCAGCGGAACCCTACAATGAGCAGTTCTTC. It translates to CASSPAAEPYNEQFF. Using reference TRBV5-6 and TRBJ2-1 for the parts outside the CDR3, the full variable domain is DAGVTQSPTHLIKTRGQQVTLRCSPKSGHDTVSWYQQALGQGPQFIFQYYEEEERQRGNFPDRFSGHQFPNYSSELNVNALLLGDSALYLCASSPAAEPYNEQFFGPGTRLTVL.

The chain links TRBV7-9 to TRBJ2-7, with 7 bases matching TRBD2. V dropped 1 base and J dropped 6; count of bases not matched to a gene: 18. This CDR3 has 18 residues. Germline CDR1 and CDR2: SEHNR and FQNEAQ (reference sequence). DNA for the CDR3: TGTGCCAGCAGCTTAGGAGGTTTACAGTGGCGGGAGAGGGTCGAGCAGTACTTC. Translated: CASSLGGLQWRERVEQYF. The complete variable domain, with remaining parts taken from reference TRBV7-9 and TRBJ2-7, reads DTGVSQNPRHKITKRGQNVTFRCDPISEHNRLYWYRQTLGQGPEFLTYFQNEAQLEKSRLLSDRFSAERPKGSFSTLEIQRTEQGDSAMYLCASSLGGLQWRERVEQYFGPGTRLTVT.

The chain combines TRBV6-5 with TRBJ1-4; no firm D call. V lost 0 bases, J lost 0 bases, and 5 bases lay in between. This CDR3 contains 15 residues. Germline assignment: CDR1 MNHEY and CDR2 SVGAGI. The CDR3 coding sequence is TGTGCCAGCAGTTACTCGGCGGCAACTAATGAAAAACTGTTTTTT. Protein product: CASSYSAATNEKLFF.

The rearrangement links TRBV28 to TRBJ1-4, with a tentative D call TRBD1 (5 bases). CDR3 length equals 14 residues. Germline V gene data show CDR1 as MDHEN and CDR2 as SYDVKM. With 6 bases removed from V and 5 bases from J, the gap between germline ends came to 13 bases. The CDR3 nucleotides are TGTGCCAGCAGCGGCGGGGGAGGAAATGAAAAACTGTTTTTT. It translates to CASSGGGGNEKLFF.

This rearrangement joins TRBV25-1 to TRBJ1-2; D unclear. V lost 6 bases, J lost 4 bases, and 12 bases lay in between. Germline CDR1 MGHDK, CDR2 SYGVNS. The CDR3 runs to 13 residues. The CDR3, as DNA: TGTGCCAGCAGGCAGCACGGAGTCTATGGCTACACCTTC. Translating gives CASRQHGVYGYTF.

V usage is TRBV28 and J usage is TRBJ2-7, with D possibly being TRBD1 (6 bases). Germline V gene sequence: CDR1 MDHEN, CDR2 SYDVKM. V was shortened by 5 bases and J by 0 bases, with 14 bases between the two germline ends. The CDR3 runs to 15 residues. The DNA for the CDR3 is TGTGCCAGCAGTACTCCCGGGACACTCTCCTACGAGCAGTACTTC. Translation gives CASSTPGTLSYEQYF.

CDR3 residues: CASRSDGGKVVPEAFF. The CDR3 coding sequence is TGTGCCAGCAGGTCCGACGGGGGAAAGGTGGTCCCTGAAGCTTTCTTT. This chain joins TRBV5-4 and TRBJ1-1, with D possibly being TRBD1 (5 bases). Germline V gene data show CDR1 as SGHNT and CDR2 as YYREEE (reference sequence). The CDR3 totals 16 residues. Trimming took off 5 bases at V and 6 bases at J, with 23 bases between the two ends.

The V call is TRBV7-9, the J call TRBJ2-3; D ambiguous. Germline V lookup: CDR1 SEHNR, CDR2 FQNEAQ (reference sequence). V was trimmed by 4 bases and J by 0 bases, leaving 14 bases between them. CDR3 length equals 16 residues. Written as DNA, the CDR3 is TGTGCCAGCAGCTCCTCCCCCCGAACTAGCACAGATACGCAGTATTTT. It specifies CASSSSPRTSTDTQYF. The full variable domain, in which reference TRBV7-9 and TRBJ2-3 provide the parts outside the CDR3, is DTGVSQNPRHKITKRGQNVTFRCDPISEHNRLYWYRQTLGQGPEFLTYFQNEAQLEKSRLLSDRFSAERPKGSFSTLEIQRTEQGDSAMYLCASSSSPRTSTDTQYFGPGTRLTVL.

The chain combines TRBV4-2 with TRBJ2-1; 7 nucleotides align to TRBD2. The CDR3 is 16 amino acids. With V trimmed by 0 bases and J by 3 bases, 5 bases remained unmatched. Germline loops: CDR1 LGHNA, CDR2 YNFKEQ. The CDR3 nucleotides read TGTGCCAGCAGCCAAGAACTAGCGAGAAGCTACAATGAGCAGTTCTTC. Translated: CASSQELARSYNEQFF.

The V gene is TRBV13, the J gene TRBJ2-5, with D possibly being TRBD2 (6 bases). V lost 0 bases to trimming and J lost 1 base, with 15 bases between them. The CDR3 extends over 17 amino acids. Germline CDR1 is PRHDT and CDR2 is FYEKMQ (reference sequence). In DNA form, the CDR3 reads TGTGCCAGCAGCTTAGGGGGAGGTCTAGACCCCCAAGAGACCCAGTACTTC. Amino acids: CASSLGGGLDPQETQYF.

This chain joins TRBV7-9 and TRBJ2-1; 8 bases match TRBD1. With 3 bases clipped from V and 3 bases from J, the junction kept 4 bases outside the gene matches. Per germline, CDR1 SEHNR and CDR2 FQNEAQ (reference sequence). This CDR3 has 15 amino acids. The CDR3 DNA reads TGTGCCAGCAGCTTCCAGGGGGCTAACTACAATGAGCAGTTCTTC. Amino acid sequence: CASSFQGANYNEQFF. The full variable domain, completed using reference TRBV7-9 and TRBJ2-1, is DTGVSQNPRHKITKRGQNVTFRCDPISEHNRLYWYRQTLGQGPEFLTYFQNEAQLEKSRLLSDRFSAERPKGSFSTLEIQRTEQGDSAMYLCASSFQGANYNEQFFGPGTRLTVL.

This chain joins TRBV13 and TRBJ2-5; D is perhaps TRBD2 (5 bases). Trimming took 1 base from V and 3 from J, leaving 6 bases between them. The CDR3 has 13 amino acids. Per germline, CDR1 PRHDT and CDR2 FYEKMQ (reference sequence). The CDR3 DNA follows: TGTGCCAGCAGCTTAGCGGGGAAAGAGACCCAGTACTTC. Protein sequence: CASSLAGKETQYF.

This chain links TRBV18 with TRBJ2-4; 9 nucleotides match TRBD2. With V trimmed by 3 bases and J by 6 bases, 18 bases remained unmatched. The CDR3 covers 19 residues. The germline V gene encodes CDR1 KGHSH and CDR2 LQKENI. Here the CDR3 DNA reads TGTGCCAGCTCACCCCGAGGGAGTGGAGGTAGCGGGGGAACAAACATTCAGTACTTC. Amino acid sequence: CASSPRGSGGSGGTNIQYF.

This sequence joins TRBV19 and TRBJ2-1; possible D gene TRBD2, 6 bases. The CDR3 contains 15 residues. CDR1 is LNHDA, CDR2 SQIVND, per germline (reference sequence). The V and J ends lost 6 bases and 0 bases respectively, with 12 bases between them. The CDR3 nucleotides are TGTGCCAGTAGACGCGGGGATAGCTCCTACAATGAGCAGTTCTTC. Translation: CASRRGDSSYNEQFF.

This chain connects TRBV27 to TRBJ1-4; TRBD1 matches at 12 bases. This CDR3 contains 17 residues. Germline values: CDR1 MNHEY, CDR2 SMNVEV (reference sequence). Germline trimming cut 1 base from V and 8 bases from J; bases unmatched to any gene: 8. DNA for the CDR3: TGTGCCAGCAGTTTATATGCTTTTGGGACAGGGGGCGAAAAACTGTTTTTT. Its protein is CASSLYAFGTGGEKLFF.

The V gene is TRBV7-6, the J gene TRBJ2-7; D is possibly TRBD2 (6 bases). CDR1 SGHVS and CDR2 FNYEAQ come from the germline V gene. The length of the CDR3 is 13 residues. V was trimmed by 7 bases and J by 2 bases, leaving 12 bases between them. This CDR3 reads CASTHGGTYEQYF. The CDR3 DNA reads TGTGCCAGCACCCACGGGGGAACCTACGAGCAGTACTTC.

The chain links TRBV19 to TRBJ2-7; a weak D match, TRBD1 (6 bases). V lost 3 bases to trimming and J lost 2 bases, with 14 bases between them. Looked up from germline, CDR1 is LNHDA and CDR2 is SQIVND (reference sequence). This CDR3 is built from 15 residues. CDR3 in amino acids: CASSISMRGTYEQYF. The CDR3 bases are TGTGCCAGTAGTATCTCTATGAGGGGGACCTACGAGCAGTACTTC.

The V gene is TRBV7-9, the J gene TRBJ2-7; D remains unclear. The CDR3 is 14 amino acids. The V and J ends lost 0 bases and 0 bases respectively, with 6 bases between them. CDR1 is SEHNR, CDR2 FQNEAQ, per germline (reference sequence). CDR3 DNA sequence: TGTGCCAGCAGCTTAGCCCTAAACTCCTACGAGCAGTACTTC. The encoded protein is CASSLALNSYEQYF.

The rearrangement joins TRBV7-8 to TRBJ1-3; no definite D call. The ends were cut back, 1 base at V and 4 bases at J, with 8 bases in the middle. CDR3 length: 14 amino acids. Per the germline V gene, CDR1 is SGHVS and CDR2 is FQNEAQ. The CDR3 nucleotides read TGTGCCAGCAGCTTAGAACAGCCCGGAAACACCATATATTTT. Translation gives CASSLEQPGNTIYF.

This clone has a handful of counts. The chain joins TRBV14 to TRBJ1-1, with D uncertain. Germline V gene data show CDR1 as SGHDN and CDR2 as FVKESK. This CDR3 spans 15 amino acids. V was shortened by 1 base and J by 7 bases, with 16 bases between the two germline ends. The CDR3 is CASSQGTGFTVEAFF. DNA for the CDR3: TGTGCCAGCAGCCAAGGCACGGGGTTTACTGTTGAAGCTTTCTTT.

The V gene is TRBV21-1, the J gene TRBJ2-7; the DNA was not used to check the table's D call, TRBD2. TRBV21-1 counts as a pseudogene. This CDR3 comprises 17 residues. For the CDR3, the DNA is TGTGCCAGCAGCAAAGTACTAGCGAAGCTCAGCTCCTACGAGCAGTACTTC. Translation: CASSKVLAKLSSYEQYF.

The V call is TRBV21-1, the J call TRBJ2-4; the D call of TRBD2 is as the table states it, not checked on the DNA. TRBV21-1 is a known pseudogene. The CDR3 contains 19 residues. Here the CDR3 reads CASSGHRDYHFRAKNIQYF. CDR3 bases: TGTGCCAGCAGCGGCCACCGGGACTACCATTTCCGCGCCAAAAACATTCAGTACTTC.